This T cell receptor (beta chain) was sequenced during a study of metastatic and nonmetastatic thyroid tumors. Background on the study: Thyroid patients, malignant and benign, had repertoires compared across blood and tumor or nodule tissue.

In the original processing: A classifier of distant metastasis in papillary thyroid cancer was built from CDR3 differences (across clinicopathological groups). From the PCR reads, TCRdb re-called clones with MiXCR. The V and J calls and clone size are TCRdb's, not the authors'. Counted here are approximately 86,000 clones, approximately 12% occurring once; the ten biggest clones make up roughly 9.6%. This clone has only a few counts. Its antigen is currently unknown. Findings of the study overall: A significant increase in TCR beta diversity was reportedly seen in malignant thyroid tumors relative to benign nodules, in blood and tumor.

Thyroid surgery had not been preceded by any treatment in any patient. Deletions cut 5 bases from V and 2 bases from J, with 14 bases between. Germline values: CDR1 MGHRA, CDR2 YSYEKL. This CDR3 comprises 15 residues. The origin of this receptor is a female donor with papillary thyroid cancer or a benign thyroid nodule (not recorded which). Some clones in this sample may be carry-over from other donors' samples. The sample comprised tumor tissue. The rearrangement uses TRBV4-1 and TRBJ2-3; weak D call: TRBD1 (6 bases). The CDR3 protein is CASSFTGLITDTQYF. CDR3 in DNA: TGCGCCAGCAGCTTTACAGGGCTGATCACAGATACGCAGTATTTT.